Following are 8 T cell receptor beta chains from one sample sequenced in a study of response to subunit inactivated influenza vaccine. TCRdb re-called the RT-PCR reads through MiXCR, storing one row per CDR3 protein. The data hold some 500,000 distinct CDR3 sequences, with 16% observed a single time. This sample comprised CD4+ T cells sorted from PBMCs, obtained around 25 months after vaccination. These receptor sequences come from a man aged 50 to 75 who received an inactivated influenza vaccine.

This clonotype occurred a few times. V and J are TRBV6-2 or TRBV6-3 and TRBJ2-7; perhaps TRBD2 as D (6 bases). V was shortened by 10 bases and J by 4 bases, with 20 bases between the two germline ends. The germline CDR1 and CDR2 sequences are MNHEY and SVGEGT. This CDR3 spans 14 amino acids. This chain's CDR3 is CATLDWSGGYEQYF. Here the CDR3 DNA reads TGTGCCACCCTCGACTGGTCCGGGGGATACGAGCAGTACTTC.

This sequence joins TRBV6-1 and TRBJ2-7, with TRBD1 matching 7 bases. This CDR3 comprises 15 residues. Germline-derived CDR1 and CDR2 are MNHNS and SASEGT. J lost 3 bases, V lost 5 bases, and 10 bases had no gene match. The CDR3 loop reads CASSLTRTGSYEQYF. CDR3 sequence (DNA): TGTGCCAGCAGTCTAACCCGGACAGGAAGCTACGAGCAGTACTTC.

The chain employs TRBV10-3 and TRBJ1-1; D not certain. The CDR3 has 14 amino acids. Germline V gives CDR1 ENHRY, CDR2 SYGVKD. Trimming left V 1 base short and J 8 bases short, with 14 bases between. The CDR3 reads CAISELKNQVEAFF. DNA of the CDR3: TGTGCCATCAGTGAGTTAAAAAATCAAGTGGAAGCTTTCTTT.

This clonotype was counted between two and nine times. The rearrangement links TRBV28 to TRBJ2-7, with 9 bases fitting TRBD2. CDR3 length equals 13 residues. Germline CDR1 reads MDHEN; CDR2 reads SYDVKM. Losses at the gene ends were 7 bases for V and 1 base for J; bases not matched to a gene: 2. The DNA of the CDR3 is TGTGCCAGCACTAGCGGGGATTCCTACGAGCAGTACTTC. Its protein is CASTSGDSYEQYF.

The gene calls are TRBV25-1 and TRBJ2-7; D may be TRBD1 (6 bases). This CDR3 is 14 amino acids long. Trimming took 9 bases from V and 0 from J, leaving 15 bases between them. Per the germline V gene, CDR1 is MGHDK and CDR2 is SYGVNS. CDR3: CARPPGHTSYEQYF. In DNA, the CDR3 is TGTGCCAGGCCACCGGGACACACCTCCTACGAGCAGTACTTC.

This clonotype was detected a few times. This chain uses TRBV4-2 with TRBJ1-2; 10 bases map to TRBD1. Germline loops: CDR1 LGHNA, CDR2 YNFKEQ. The CDR3 has 14 residues. V dropped 1 base and J dropped 8; count of bases not matched to a gene: 4. CDR3 sequence: CASSQGQGAPGYTF. The CDR3 DNA is TGTGCCAGCAGCCAAGGACAGGGGGCGCCCGGCTACACCTTC.

This clonotype was detected a few times. The genes are TRBV29-1 and TRBJ2-2, with 12 bases identical to TRBD2. CDR1 is SQVTM, CDR2 ANQGSEA, per germline. J was trimmed by 4 bases and V by 7 bases; bases with no gene match: 10. The CDR3 length is 16 residues. The CDR3 sequence: CSAATSGRSVTGELFF. The DNA of the CDR3 is TGCAGCGCCGCGACTAGCGGGAGATCGGTCACCGGGGAGCTGTTTTTT.

This clonotype has only a few counts. The chain employs TRBV2 and TRBJ2-7; perhaps TRBD1 as D (5 bases). The CDR3 covers 15 residues. Between the trimmed V and J ends, which lost 6 bases and 4 bases, there was a span of 19 bases. Germline V gene sequence: CDR1 SNHLY, CDR2 FYNNEI. The CDR3 nucleotides are TGTGCCAGCAGGGACATGCCTTTTCAACCTTACGAGCAGTACTTC. Encoded protein: CASRDMPFQPYEQYF.